These 14 T cell receptor beta chains were sequenced from one sample in a study of CXCR3-negative and CXCR3-positive naive CD8 T cells. Which antigens these TCRs recognize remains unknown. Each TRB cDNA library was prepared by 5' RACE (with UMI labels). TCRdb reprocessed the 5' RACE reads, keeping one entry per CDR3 protein, no DNA. Seen in this sample are over 95,000 distinct CDR3 sequences; the ten most common clones hold 0.36%. Study results and limitations: A higher hydrophobicity marked the TRB CDR3s of CXCR3-positive naive cells versus CXCR3-negative naive cells.

Material for sequencing was naive CXCR3+ CD8+ T cells from blood. Specified subset: CD45RO-CCR7+CD27+CD95- naive CD8+ T cells expressing CXCR3 (TNR3+). The receptors here all came from a human donor in good health. Some clones in this sample may be carry-over from other donors' samples.

V usage is TRBV19 and J usage is TRBJ2-7. CDR1 and CDR2 from the germline V gene are LNHDA and SQIVND (reference sequence). CDR3 size: 15 residues. The CDR3 loop is CASSIGRISSYEQYF.

This sequence joins TRBV29-1 and TRBJ1-1. Germline-derived CDR1 and CDR2 are SQVTM and ANQGSEA. This CDR3 comprises 11 residues. The CDR3 here is CSVDWSTEAFF.

The V and J genes are TRBV12-3 or TRBV12-4 and TRBJ2-7. The CDR3 covers 14 residues. This CDR3 is CASSLGLIAYEQYF.

The rearrangement joins TRBV7-8 to TRBJ2-5; TCRdb returns TRBD1, unconfirmable since there is no DNA. The CDR3 is 15 residues long. Germline CDR1 is SGHVS and CDR2 is FQNEAQ. CDR3: CASSSIRTAQETQYF.

V and J are TRBV29-1 and TRBJ1-2. The CDR3 loop spans 11 amino acids. CDR1 is SQVTM and CDR2 is ANQGSEA in the germline V gene. This CDR3 is CSVDSNYGYTF.

This chain connects TRBV20-1 to TRBJ2-7; TCRdb gives TRBD2 as the D gene, but with no DNA this cannot be confirmed. This CDR3 comprises 13 residues. Per germline, CDR1 DFQATT and CDR2 SNEGSKA (reference sequence). The CDR3 loop is CSARPFSSYEQYF.

The chain is built from TRBV7-6 and TRBJ1-5; TCRdb reports TRBD1, a call that lacks DNA to check it against. The CDR3 runs 14 residues. Germline CDR1 is SGHVS and CDR2 is FNYEAQ. The CDR3 sequence: CASSRDRENQPQHF. The full variable domain, its missing parts supplied by reference TRBV7-6 and TRBJ1-5, is GAGVSQSPRYKVTKRGQDVALRCDPISGHVSLYWYRQALGQGPEFLTYFNYEAQQDKSGLPNDRFSAERPEGSISTLTIQRTEQRDSAMYRCASSRDRENQPQHFGDGTRLSIL.

The V and J genes are TRBV19 and TRBJ2-1; with no DNA, the TCRdb D assignment of TRBD2 cannot be verified. The germline V gene encodes CDR1 LNHDA and CDR2 SQIVND (reference sequence). The CDR3 consists of 13 residues. The CDR3 loop reads CASTYGTYNEQFF.

J is TRBJ2-7 and V is TRBV20-1. Germline assignment: CDR1 DFQATT and CDR2 SNEGSKA (reference sequence). The CDR3 consists of 17 residues. CDR3 amino acids: CSARARLGSDSYYEQYF.

The chain links TRBV12-3 or TRBV12-4 to TRBJ1-4; no DNA is available, so the TRBD1 call from TCRdb remains unchecked. CDR3 length equals 12 residues. The CDR3: CASSPAPGELFF.

CDR3 residues: CASRASRDRGYEQYF. The J gene is TRBJ2-7, the V gene TRBV3-1; TCRdb calls TRBD1, which cannot be checked without DNA. The CDR3 runs 15 residues. CDR1 is LGHDT and CDR2 is YNNKEL in the germline V gene (reference sequence).

CDR3 amino acids: CASSQERRGQGASYEQYF. The J gene is TRBJ2-7, the V gene TRBV4-3; TCRdb's D call, TRBD1, is unchecked because there is no DNA. This CDR3 has 18 residues. Germline assignment: CDR1 LGHNA and CDR2 YSLEER.

The gene calls are TRBV6-5 and TRBJ2-3; checking the TCRdb D call of TRBD2 is not possible without DNA. The CDR3 covers 13 residues. Germline V gives CDR1 MNHEY, CDR2 SVGAGI. CDR3 sequence: CASSSLLVDTQYF.

The V call is TRBV10-2, the J call TRBJ1-5. Germline lookup yields CDR1 WSHSY and CDR2 SAAADI. This CDR3 contains 15 residues. The CDR3 loop reads CASRQKGDRTQPQHF.